One T cell receptor beta chain is described in this entry. These data belong to a study of pediatric ulcerative colitis. Rectal tissue came from one to two pinch biopsies taken at colonoscopy. No immunosuppressive drugs were given to ulcerative colitis patients before diagnostic colonoscopy. TCRdb keeps only in-frame clones here, not all; method: immunoSEQ multiplex PCR. Here the sample spans about 40,000 clones, around 75% being singletons. In germline, CDR1 is WNHNN, CDR2 SYGVQD (reference sequence). There are 15 residues in the CDR3. V lost 2 bases and J 0 bases, leaving 10 bases between the germline ends.

The chain uses TRBV10-1 and TRBJ2-5; maybe TRBD1 (7 bases). The sample was gut tissue. This clonotype was sampled from a boy younger than 18 with severe ulcerative colitis. The CDR3 spells CASSEARGDQETQYF. CDR3 sequence (DNA): TGCGCCAGCAGTGAGGCCAGGGGGGACCAAGAGACCCAGTACTTC.